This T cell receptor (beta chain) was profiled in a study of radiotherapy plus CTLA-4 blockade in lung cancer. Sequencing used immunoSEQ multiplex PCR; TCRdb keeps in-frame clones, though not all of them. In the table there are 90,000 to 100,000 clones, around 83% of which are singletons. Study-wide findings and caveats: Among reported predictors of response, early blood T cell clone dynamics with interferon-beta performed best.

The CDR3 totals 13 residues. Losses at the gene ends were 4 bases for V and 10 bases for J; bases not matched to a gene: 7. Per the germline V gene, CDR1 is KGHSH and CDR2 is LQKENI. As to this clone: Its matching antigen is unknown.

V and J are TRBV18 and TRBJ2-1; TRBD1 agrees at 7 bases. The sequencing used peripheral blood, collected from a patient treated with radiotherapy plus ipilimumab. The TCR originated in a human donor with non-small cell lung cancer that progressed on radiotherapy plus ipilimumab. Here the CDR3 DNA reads TGTGCCAGCTCACTACGAGGGGGCGAGGAGCAGTTCTTC. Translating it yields CASSLRGGEEQFF.